This T cell receptor beta chain was observed in a study of naive and memory T cell subsets. This clonotype was seen at least ten times. Its antigen is not known. Two oligonucleotides, mixed equimolar, formed the beta constant-region primer covering TRBC1 and TRBC2. Nested alpha and beta constant-region primers with the SP2 primer drove four PCR rounds on ligated cDNA. TCRdb processed the UMI-ligation and nested PCR reads anew with MiXCR; each CDR3 protein has one entry. The table has 90,000 to 120,000 distinct CDR3 sequences, around 13% seen once; the top ten hold roughly 2.8%. The CDR3 is 14 residues long. Per germline, CDR1 GTSNPN and CDR2 SVGIG (reference sequence). V gave up 3 bases and J gave up 5 bases; unmatched junction bases: 3. Points from the study as a whole: Naive repertoires, especially CD8, held a few larger clonotypes, possibly memory cells re-expressing CD45RA.

The source of this sequence is a human donor in good health. This chain connects TRBV30 to TRBJ2-1; 11 bases fit TRBD2. The specimen sequenced was naive CD8+ T cells from blood. Here the CDR3 reads CAWSEGLADNEQFF. CDR3 coding DNA: TGTGCCTGGAGCGAGGGACTAGCGGACAATGAGCAGTTCTTC.